The 15 T cell receptor beta chains in this list originate from one sample, sequenced in a study of T cell repertoires in cytomegalovirus infection. These TCRs are of unknown antigen specificity. TCRdb recomputed calls from the reads with MiXCR, one row per CDR3 protein. Of around 78,000 distinct CDR3 sequences listed, around 37% are singletons. The sequencing here drew on CD8+ T cells from cultured PBMCs, taken from culture after CMV antigen stimulation. The receptors were sampled from a human donor in good health (CMV status not recorded). Some clones in this sample may be carry-over from other donors' samples.

The chain uses TRBV7-9 and TRBJ1-1, with D hard to call. CDR1 and CDR2 from the germline V gene are SEHNR and FQNEAQ (reference sequence). The CDR3 totals 12 residues. V was clipped by 4 bases and J by 6 bases, with 9 bases between them. CDR3 DNA sequence: TGTGCCAGCAGCTACGGATCCGCTGAAGCTTTCTTT. Protein product: CASSYGSAEAFF. Full variable domain (outside the CDR3, taken from reference TRBV7-9 and TRBJ1-1): DTGVSQNPRHKITKRGQNVTFRCDPISEHNRLYWYRQTLGQGPEFLTYFQNEAQLEKSRLLSDRFSAERPKGSFSTLEIQRTEQGDSAMYLCASSYGSAEAFFGQGTRLTVV.

This clonotype occurred many times. V is TRBV7-6 and J is TRBJ1-4; D gene unclear. Germline values: CDR1 SGHVS, CDR2 FNYEAQ. The V gene lost 1 base and the J gene lost 6 bases, with 9 bases spanning the gap. This CDR3 comprises 14 residues. For the CDR3, the DNA is TGTGCCAGCAGCTTAGGACACGGGGATGAAAAACTGTTTTTT. It yields the protein CASSLGHGDEKLFF.

This clonotype occurred a few times. The rearrangement joins TRBV20-1 to TRBJ1-6; no firm D call. Germline V gene sequence: CDR1 DFQATT, CDR2 SNEGSKA (reference sequence). V gave up 2 bases and J gave up 0 bases, with 11 bases separating them. The CDR3 has 16 residues. The CDR3 sequence is CSARRTSSSYNSPLHF. The DNA of the CDR3 is TGCAGTGCTAGACGGACTTCTAGCTCCTATAATTCACCCCTCCACTTT.

The rearrangement uses TRBV27 and TRBJ1-2; a possible D gene is TRBD1 (5 bases). The germline V gene has CDR1 MNHEY and CDR2 SMNVEV (reference sequence). V was shortened by 5 bases and J by 7 bases, with 14 bases between the two germline ends. This CDR3 is built from 13 residues. The CDR3 is CASSPGARVGYTF. DNA for the CDR3: TGTGCCAGCAGTCCTGGGGCCCGGGTTGGCTACACCTTC.

This clonotype appeared once. This chain connects TRBV6-8 to TRBJ1-3; no firm D call. V lost 0 bases and J 4 bases, leaving 4 bases between the germline ends. Germline V lookup: CDR1 MNHGY, CDR2 SAAAGT. This CDR3 is 13 amino acids long. CDR3: CASSYSGGNTIYF. For the CDR3, the DNA is TGTGCCAGCAGTTACTCAGGAGGAAACACCATATATTTT.

The sample holds a few counts of this clonotype. This chain connects TRBV5-1 to TRBJ1-5, with no clear D. Trimming removed 0 bases at V and 6 bases at J, with 7 bases between. Germline CDR1 is SGHRS and CDR2 is YFSETQ. The CDR3 runs 13 residues. The DNA for the CDR3 is TGCGCCAGCAGCTTGGGGGTGGGTCAGCCCCAGCATTTT. Its protein is CASSLGVGQPQHF.

J is TRBJ2-5 and V is TRBV15; TRBD1 aligns across 7 bases. With 3 bases clipped from V and 5 bases from J, the junction kept 9 bases outside the gene matches. CDR1 is LNHNV and CDR2 is YYDKDF in the germline V gene (reference sequence). The CDR3 length is 15 residues. The CDR3 reads CATSRETGAQETQYF. CDR3 nucleotide sequence: TGTGCCACCAGCAGGGAAACAGGGGCGCAGGAGACCCAGTACTTC.

For this clonotype: An end of the junction does not agree with germline; a read error may underlie this. The chain links TRBV15 to TRBJ1-6, with no clear D. CDR1 is LNHNV and CDR2 is YYDKDF in the germline V gene (reference sequence). The CDR3 extends over 15 amino acids. The CDR3 spells CATGRWASYNSPLHF. The DNA for the CDR3 is TGTGCCACCGGCAGGTGGGCCTCCTATAATTCACCCCTCCACTTT.

There are a few counts of this clonotype. The chain joins TRBV4-1 to TRBJ1-1; D ambiguous. This CDR3 spans 18 amino acids. The germline V gene has CDR1 MGHRA and CDR2 YSYEKL. Between the trimmed V and J ends, which lost 0 bases and 0 bases, there was a span of 17 bases. CDR3 residues: CASSQDWIWAEMNTEAFF. Written as DNA, the CDR3 is TGCGCCAGCAGCCAAGATTGGATCTGGGCAGAGATGAACACTGAAGCTTTCTTT.

This chain uses TRBV7-9 with TRBJ2-1; D remains unclear. Germline CDR1 SEHNR, CDR2 FQNEAQ (reference sequence). Trimming took 5 bases from V and 9 from J, leaving 17 bases between them. The length of the CDR3 is 14 residues. CDR3 amino acids: CASSPSPDDSEQFF. CDR3 nucleotides: TGTGCCAGCAGCCCCTCCCCAGATGATAGTGAGCAGTTCTTC.

This clonotype was picked up many times. The chain joins TRBV7-6 to TRBJ2-7, with 8 bases that match TRBD1. J was trimmed by 1 base and V by 3 bases; bases with no gene match: 5. The germline gives CDR1 SGHVS, CDR2 FNYEAQ. This CDR3 spans 15 amino acids. The CDR3 loop is CASSLSGQASYEQYF. The CDR3 nucleotides are TGTGCCAGCAGCTTGTCGGGACAGGCATCCTACGAGCAGTACTTC.

This clonotype was detected a few times. V usage is TRBV19 and J usage is TRBJ2-7; D perhaps matches TRBD1 (6 bases). V lost 5 bases and J 3 bases, leaving 11 bases between the germline ends. Per germline, CDR1 LNHDA and CDR2 SQIVND (reference sequence). The CDR3 is 13 residues long. CDR3 sequence reads: CASSWGPFYEQYF. In nucleotides, the CDR3 is TGTGCCAGTAGTTGGGGGCCTTTCTACGAGCAGTACTTC.

The chain couples TRBV7-2 to TRBJ2-5; 13 nucleotides line up with TRBD2. The CDR3 loop spans 18 amino acids. J gave up 2 bases and V 5 bases, and 11 bases lay outside the gene matches. CDR1 SGHTA and CDR2 FQGNSA come from the germline V gene. CDR3 DNA sequence: TGTGCCAGCAGCACGCGACTAGCGGGGGGCTTTAGACAAGAGACCCAGTACTTC. Protein product: CASSTRLAGGFRQETQYF.

This clonotype was seen only a few times. The rearrangement links TRBV7-9 to TRBJ2-5; D ambiguous. The germline V gene encodes CDR1 SEHNR and CDR2 FQNEAQ (reference sequence). The CDR3 totals 14 residues. The ends were cut back, 5 bases at V and 1 base at J, with 11 bases in the middle. CDR3 residues: CASSQAVVQETQYF. CDR3 nucleotides: TGTGCCAGCAGCCAAGCCGTGGTCCAAGAGACCCAGTACTTC.

Only a few counts were recorded for this clonotype. The gene calls are TRBV7-2 and TRBJ2-7; either TRBD1 or TRBD2 may fit D (7 bases each). Germline CDR1 SGHTA, CDR2 FQGNSA. V gave up 5 bases and J gave up 7 bases, with 21 bases separating them. This CDR3 is 15 amino acids long. CDR3 nucleotides: TGTGCCAGCAGCCGAATCTGGCAGGGGGAGGGGGAGCAGTACTTC. Protein product: CASSRIWQGEGEQYF.